This TCR beta chain was identified in a study of blood T cell repertoires in COVID-19. Study details: Samples came from the United States, Italy and Spain, spanning acute and convalescent COVID-19. PBMCs, B-cell-depleted T cells, or T cells provided the cDNA or gDNA that made up the material.

During active infection, Seattle patients enrolled and were then monitored through disease. Authors' data handling: By means of reference gene primer amplification, nucleated cell counts were estimated. Sequencing used immunoSEQ multiplex PCR; TCRdb keeps in-frame clones, though not all of them. V, J and clone size derive from that table, while D and trimming were established from the DNA sequence. The top ten clones hold 2.1% of a sample with roughly 99,000 clones, approximately 86% of them seen once. This clone has more than one count but fewer than ten. The ends were cut back, 6 bases at V and 2 bases at J, with 23 bases in the middle. Per the germline V gene, CDR1 is SQVTM and CDR2 is ANQGSEA. The CDR3 is 16 residues long.

The sequencing sample was made of peripheral blood. This sequence was found in a man aged 50 or older with COVID-19, enrolled during active disease. The rearrangement links TRBV29-1 to TRBJ2-7; D possibly corresponds to TRBD2 (6 bases). The chain's CDR3 is CSVKGAVRGQTYEQYF. The CDR3 nucleotides read TGCAGCGTGAAGGGCGCAGTGCGGGGCCAGACCTACGAGCAGTACTTC.